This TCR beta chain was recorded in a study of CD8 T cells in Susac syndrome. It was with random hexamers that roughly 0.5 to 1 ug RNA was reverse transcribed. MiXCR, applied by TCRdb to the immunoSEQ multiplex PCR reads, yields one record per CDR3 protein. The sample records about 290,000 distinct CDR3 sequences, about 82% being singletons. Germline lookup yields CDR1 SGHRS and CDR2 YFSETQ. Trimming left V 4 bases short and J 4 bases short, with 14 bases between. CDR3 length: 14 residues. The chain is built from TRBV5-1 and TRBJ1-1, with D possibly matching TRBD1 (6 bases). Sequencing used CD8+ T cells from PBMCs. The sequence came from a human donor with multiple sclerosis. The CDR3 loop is CASSPVAGATEAFF. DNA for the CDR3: TGCGCCAGCAGCCCCGTGGCAGGGGCCACTGAAGCTTTCTTT.